Listed below are T cell receptor beta chains from one sample, sequenced in a study of T cell clonotyping in hematopoietic cell transplantation. TCRdb's copy holds only in-frame clones and misses some; the assay was immunoSEQ multiplex PCR. This sample has about 10,000 clones, with roughly 93% found just once. The source material was PBMCs, sampled 100 days after allogeneic stem cell transplant. These receptor sequences come from a male patient in his forties or fifties who had an allogeneic stem cell transplant from a related donor, so T cells may come from the graft donor. Some clones in this sample may be carry-over from other donors' samples. Both conserved end residues are part of each CDR3. Fields, in order: V gene, J gene, D gene, clone size, CDR3 DNA, CDR3 protein. D genes are given only for firm matches. Expanded clones are given a class, and other clones once, few, many or no size at all.

TRBV4-2	TRBJ2-5	.	.	TGTGCCAGCAGCCAAGGCTTTGGCCAAGAGACCCAGTACTTC	CASSQGFGQETQYF
TRBV19	TRBJ2-2	TRBD1	.	TGTGCCAGCACACCGGGACAGGACACCGGGGAGCTGTTTTTT	CASTPGQDTGELFF
TRBV10-3	TRBJ1-3	.	.	TGTGCCATCAGTGAGGGCTTTGTCTCTGGAAACACCATATATTTT	CAISEGFVSGNTIYF
TRBV5-4	TRBJ1-2	.	.	TGTGCCAGCAGCTTGGAGCTGCGATACTATGGCTACACCTTC	CASSLELRYYGYTF
TRBV28	TRBJ1-5	TRBD1	once	TGTGCCAGCAGTACAGGGGGCTGGAATCAGCCCCAGCATTTT	CASSTGGWNQPQHF
TRBV2	TRBJ1-2	.	.	TGTGCCAGCAGAAGGGCCCCTACTAACTATGGCTACACCTTC	CASRRAPTNYGYTF
TRBV5-6	TRBJ2-7	.	.	TGTGCCAGCACCCGGGAGGGGGCGGGGCAGTACTTC	CASTREGAGQYF
TRBV4-3	TRBJ2-7	.	.	TGCGCCAGCAGCCAAGACTTCACCAGGGGAACGTACGAGCAGTACTTC	CASSQDFTRGTYEQYF
TRBV19	TRBJ1-2	.	.	TGTGCCAGTAGTAGAAGGGCGGACTACTATGGCTACACCTTC	CASSRRADYYGYTF
TRBV29-1	TRBJ2-7	.	.	TGCAGCGTTGAAGCCGGGACAGAGCAGTACTTC	CSVEAGTEQYF
TRBV27	TRBJ2-7	.	.	TGTGCCAGCAGTTCTATTGGTGGTTCTGGCGGGGTGGCCTACGAGCAGTACTTC	CASSSIGGSGGVAYEQYF
TRBV5-1	TRBJ1-5	.	once	TGCGCCAGCAGCTTGGGGGGGCTTAATCAGCCCCAGCATTTT	CASSLGGLNQPQHF
TRBV4-1	TRBJ2-1	.	.	TGCGCCAGCAGCCAAGACGACATGATAGCAAGCAATGAGCAGTTCTTC	CASSQDDMIASNEQFF
TRBV11-3	TRBJ1-2	TRBD1	.	TGTGCCAGCAGCTCCGGGACAGGGATGGAAGGCTACACCTTC	CASSSGTGMEGYTF
TRBV27	TRBJ1-1	.	.	TGTGCCAGCAGCTACAGGCTGGGGACTGAAGCTTTCTTT	CASSYRLGTEAFF
TRBV6-6	TRBJ2-7	.	.	TGTGCCAGCACACGGCCAGACGGCTACGAGCAGTACTTC	CASTRPDGYEQYF
TRBV5-1	TRBJ1-1	TRBD1	.	TGCGCCAGCAGCTTGGGCCCAGGGGGTGGCACTGAAGCTTTCTTT	CASSLGPGGGTEAFF
TRBV11-1	TRBJ2-7	.	.	TGTGCCAGCAGCTCTATGGGCGGCTACGAGCAGTACTTC	CASSSMGGYEQYF
TRBV9	TRBJ2-3	.	.	TGTGCCAGCTCGCGTCAGGGGATCGAAGTAGCGCAGTATTTT	CASSRQGIEVAQYF